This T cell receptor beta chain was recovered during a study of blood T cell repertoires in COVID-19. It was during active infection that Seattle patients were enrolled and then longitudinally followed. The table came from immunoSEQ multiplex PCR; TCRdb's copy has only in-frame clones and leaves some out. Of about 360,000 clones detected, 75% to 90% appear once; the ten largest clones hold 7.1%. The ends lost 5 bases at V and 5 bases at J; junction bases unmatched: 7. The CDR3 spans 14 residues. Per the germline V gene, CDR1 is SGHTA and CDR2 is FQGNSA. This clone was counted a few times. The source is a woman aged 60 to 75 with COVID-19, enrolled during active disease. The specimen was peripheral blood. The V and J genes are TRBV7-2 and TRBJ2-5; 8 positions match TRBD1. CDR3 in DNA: TGTGCCAGCAGCCCAGTTACAGGGGGGGAGACCCAGTACTTC. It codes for CASSPVTGGETQYF.